This T cell receptor beta chain was recorded in a study of a mutant IDH1 vaccine in newly diagnosed glioma. Points on this clone: Its target is unknown.

Clones were read by immunoSEQ multiplex PCR, and TCRdb kept only the in-frame ones, dropping some. The sample shows about 60,000 clones, under 90% of them seen only once. Germline V gives CDR1 MGHRA, CDR2 YSYEKL. The germline V and J ends were trimmed by 5 bases and 1 base, with 11 bases remaining between them. The CDR3 length is 14 residues. Time point described: week 5, during vaccination. Vaccine doses each comprised 300 ug of mutant IDH1 20-mer peptide, with topical imiquimod. The sample in question was PBMCs, obtained from a glioma patient whose treatment included an IDH1 peptide vaccine. This TCR was recovered from a woman aged 45-65 years with glioma. The chain joins TRBV4-1 to TRBJ1-1; D remains unclear. CDR3 protein: CASSKAEGNTEAFF. The CDR3 DNA reads as TGCGCCAGCAGCAAAGCGGAAGGGAACACTGAAGCTTTCTTT.